This TCR beta chain came from a study of radiotherapy plus CTLA-4 blockade in lung cancer. Broader study findings: Per reports, early blood T cell clone dynamics, plus interferon-beta, forecast response most strongly.

The assay was immunoSEQ multiplex PCR, and TCRdb's table has in-frame clones only and misses some. The table shows 75,000 to 100,000 clones, with roughly 74% occurring only once. To note about this clone: The antigen is not known.

The germline V gene has CDR1 SEHNR and CDR2 FQNEAQ (reference sequence). With V trimmed by 8 bases and J by 5 bases, 11 bases remained unmatched. The CDR3 sequence is 15 residues long. This receptor was identified in a human donor with non-small cell lung cancer who had a partial response to radiotherapy plus ipilimumab. Some clones in this sample may be carry-over from other donors' samples. The chain links TRBV7-9 to TRBJ2-5; 10 positions agree with TRBD2. This specimen was peripheral blood, taken from a patient treated with radiotherapy plus ipilimumab. CDR3 sequence reads: CASAQGSGGMETQYF. The DNA of the CDR3 is TGTGCCAGCGCCCAAGGTAGCGGGGGGATGGAGACCCAGTACTTC. Supplemented by reference TRBV7-9 and TRBJ2-5, the full variable domain reads DTGVSQNPRHKITKRGQNVTFRCDPISEHNRLYWYRQTLGQGPEFLTYFQNEAQLEKSRLLSDRFSAERPKGSFSTLEIQRTEQGDSAMYLCASAQGSGGMETQYFGPGTRLLVL.